This TCR beta chain came from a study of CD8+CD57+ T cells in acquired aplastic anemia. The germline V gene encodes CDR1 MNHEY and CDR2 SMNVEV (reference sequence). V trimming: 3 bases; J trimming: 4 bases; junction bases outside the gene matches: 6. CDR3 length: 15 residues. This clonotype appeared many times. What it binds is not known. Profiling of TCR beta VDJ combinations and CDR3 sequences used genomic DNA as template. TCRdb called the reads again in MiXCR, with one record for every CDR3 protein. The sample has some 130,000 distinct CDR3 sequences; roughly 40% are singletons. Regarding the study as a whole: Patients were compared with controls for CD8+ Simpson's diversity, and no significant difference emerged.

This chain joins TRBV27 and TRBJ1-2; 9 bases align to TRBD1. The sequence was obtained from a human donor in good health, serving as a control. The sequenced material came from sorted CD4+, CD8+, or CD8+CD57+ T cells (not recorded which) from PBMCs. The CDR3 reads CASSFGDRDLYGYTF. For the CDR3, the DNA is TGTGCCAGCAGTTTCGGGGACAGGGACCTCTATGGCTACACCTTC.